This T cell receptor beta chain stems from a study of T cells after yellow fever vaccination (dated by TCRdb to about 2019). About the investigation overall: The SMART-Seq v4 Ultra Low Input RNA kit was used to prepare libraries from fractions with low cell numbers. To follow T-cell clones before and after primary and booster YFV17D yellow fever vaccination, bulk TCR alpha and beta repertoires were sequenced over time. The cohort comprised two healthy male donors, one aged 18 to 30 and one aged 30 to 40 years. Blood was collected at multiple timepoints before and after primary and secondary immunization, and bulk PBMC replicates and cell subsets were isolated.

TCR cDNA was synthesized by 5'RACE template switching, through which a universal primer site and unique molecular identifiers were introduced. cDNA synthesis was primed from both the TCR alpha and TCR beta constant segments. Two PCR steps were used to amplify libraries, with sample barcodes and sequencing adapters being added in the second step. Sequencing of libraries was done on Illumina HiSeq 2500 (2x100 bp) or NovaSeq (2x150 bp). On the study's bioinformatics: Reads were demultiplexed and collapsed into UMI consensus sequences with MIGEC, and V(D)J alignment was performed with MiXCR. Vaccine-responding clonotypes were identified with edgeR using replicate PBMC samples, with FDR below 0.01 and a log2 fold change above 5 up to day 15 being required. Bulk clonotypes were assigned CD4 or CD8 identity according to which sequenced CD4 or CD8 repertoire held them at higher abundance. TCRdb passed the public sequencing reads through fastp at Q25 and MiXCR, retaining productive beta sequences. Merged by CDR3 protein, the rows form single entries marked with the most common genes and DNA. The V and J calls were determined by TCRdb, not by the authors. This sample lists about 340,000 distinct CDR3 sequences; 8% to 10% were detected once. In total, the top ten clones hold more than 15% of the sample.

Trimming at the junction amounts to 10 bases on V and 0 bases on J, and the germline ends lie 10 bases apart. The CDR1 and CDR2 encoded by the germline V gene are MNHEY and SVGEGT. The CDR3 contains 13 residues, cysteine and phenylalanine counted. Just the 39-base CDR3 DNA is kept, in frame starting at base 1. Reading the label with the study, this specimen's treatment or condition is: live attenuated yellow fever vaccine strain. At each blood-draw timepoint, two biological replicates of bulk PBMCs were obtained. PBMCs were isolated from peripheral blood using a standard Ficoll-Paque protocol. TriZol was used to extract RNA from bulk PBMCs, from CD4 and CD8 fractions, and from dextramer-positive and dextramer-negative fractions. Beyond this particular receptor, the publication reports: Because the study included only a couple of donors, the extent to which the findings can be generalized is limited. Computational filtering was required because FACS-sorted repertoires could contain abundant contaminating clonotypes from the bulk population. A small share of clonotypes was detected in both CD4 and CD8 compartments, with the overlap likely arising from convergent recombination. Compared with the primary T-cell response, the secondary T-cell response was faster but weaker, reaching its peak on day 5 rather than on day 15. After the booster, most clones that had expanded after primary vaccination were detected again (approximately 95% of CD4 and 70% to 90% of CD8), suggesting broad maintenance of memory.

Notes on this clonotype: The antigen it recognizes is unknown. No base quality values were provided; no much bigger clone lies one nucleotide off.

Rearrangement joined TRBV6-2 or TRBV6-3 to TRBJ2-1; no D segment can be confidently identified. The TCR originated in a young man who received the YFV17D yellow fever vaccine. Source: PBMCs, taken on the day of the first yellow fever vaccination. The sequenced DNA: TGTGCCACGGAAGAAAGCTCCTACAATGAGCAGTTCTTC. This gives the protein CATEESSYNEQFF.